This T cell receptor (beta chain) stems from a study of blood T cell repertoires in COVID-19. TCRdb's copy holds only in-frame clones and misses some; the assay was immunoSEQ multiplex PCR. The table includes under 200,000 clones, around 90% detected once. Trimming cost V 1 base and J 0 bases; bases outside gene matches: 5. Germline-derived CDR1 and CDR2 are SGHVS and FQNEAQ. The CDR3 contains 16 residues. This TCR was sampled from a man aged 18 to 35 with acute or convalescent COVID-19. Sequencing used peripheral blood. The gene calls are TRBV7-8 and TRBJ1-2, with 7 nucleotides matching TRBD1. CDR3 DNA sequence: TGTGCCAGCAGCTTAGACGGACAGGAAACTAACTATGGCTACACCTTC. Its protein product is CASSLDGQETNYGYTF.